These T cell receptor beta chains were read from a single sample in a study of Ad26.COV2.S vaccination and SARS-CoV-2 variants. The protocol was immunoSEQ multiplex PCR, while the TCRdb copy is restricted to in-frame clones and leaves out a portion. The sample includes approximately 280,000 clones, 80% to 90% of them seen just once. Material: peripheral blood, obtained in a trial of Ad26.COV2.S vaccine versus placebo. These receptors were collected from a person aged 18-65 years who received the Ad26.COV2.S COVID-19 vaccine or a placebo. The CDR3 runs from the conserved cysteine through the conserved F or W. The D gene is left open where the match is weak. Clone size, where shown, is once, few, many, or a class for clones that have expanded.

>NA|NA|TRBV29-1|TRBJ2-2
CSVVPVSTGELFF
TGCAGCGTTGTTCCAGTGTCCACCGGGGAGCTGTTTTTT
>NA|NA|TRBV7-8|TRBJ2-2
CASSRTVNDVTGELFF
TGTGCCAGCAGCCGGACGGTGAACGATGTTACCGGGGAGCTGTTTTTT
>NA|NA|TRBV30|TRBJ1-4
CAWSVKGTGTSNEKLFF
TGTGCCTGGAGTGTAAAGGGGACCGGGACTTCGAATGAAAAACTGTTTTTT
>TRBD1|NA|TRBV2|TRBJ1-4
CASSELDRAKKLFF
TGTGCCAGCAGTGAACTGGACAGGGCTAAAAAACTGTTTTTT
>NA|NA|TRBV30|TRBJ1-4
CAWTGQKEKLFF
TGTGCCTGGACGGGGCAGAAAGAAAAACTGTTTTTT
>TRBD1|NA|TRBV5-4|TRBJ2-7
CASSSGGAEQYF
TGTGCCAGCAGCTCAGGGGGTGCCGAGCAGTACTTC
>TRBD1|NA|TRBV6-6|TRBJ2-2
CASSRDSLNTGELFF
TGTGCCAGCAGCCGGGACAGCCTAAACACCGGGGAGCTGTTTTTT
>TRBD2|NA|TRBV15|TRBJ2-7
CATSRDRPEGASGRAVLGEQYF
TGTGCCACCAGCAGAGATAGACCCGAGGGGGCTAGCGGGAGGGCCGTTCTAGGGGAGCAGTACTTC
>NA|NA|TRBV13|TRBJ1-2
CASSLEDIYGYTF
TGTGCCAGCAGCTTAGAGGACATCTATGGCTACACCTTC
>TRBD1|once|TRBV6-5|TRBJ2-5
CASSYGWDREETQYF
TGTGCCAGCAGTTACGGATGGGACAGGGAAGAGACCCAGTACTTC